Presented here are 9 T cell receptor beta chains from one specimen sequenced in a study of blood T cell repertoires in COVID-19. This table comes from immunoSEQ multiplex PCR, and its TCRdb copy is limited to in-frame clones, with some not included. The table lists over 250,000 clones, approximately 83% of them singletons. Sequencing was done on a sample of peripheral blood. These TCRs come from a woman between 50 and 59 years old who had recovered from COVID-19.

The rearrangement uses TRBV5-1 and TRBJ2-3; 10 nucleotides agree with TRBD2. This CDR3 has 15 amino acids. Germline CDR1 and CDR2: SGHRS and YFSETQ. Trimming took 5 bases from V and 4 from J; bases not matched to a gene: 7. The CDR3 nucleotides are TGCGCCAGCAGGATGGCTAGCGGGAGATCAGATACGCAGTATTTT. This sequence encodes CASRMASGRSDTQYF.

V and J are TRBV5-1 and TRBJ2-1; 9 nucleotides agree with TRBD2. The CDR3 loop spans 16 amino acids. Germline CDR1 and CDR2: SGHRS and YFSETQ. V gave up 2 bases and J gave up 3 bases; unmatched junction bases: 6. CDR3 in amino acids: CASSFPGTSLYNEQFF. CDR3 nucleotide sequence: TGCGCCAGCAGCTTCCCCGGGACTAGCCTCTACAATGAGCAGTTCTTC.

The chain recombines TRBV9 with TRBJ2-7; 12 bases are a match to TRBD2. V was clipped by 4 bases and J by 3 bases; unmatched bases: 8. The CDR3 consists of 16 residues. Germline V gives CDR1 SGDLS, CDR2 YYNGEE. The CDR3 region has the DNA TGTGCCAGCAGCCCTCAGGGGACTAGCGGGTACTACGAGCAGTACTTC. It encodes CASSPQGTSGYYEQYF.

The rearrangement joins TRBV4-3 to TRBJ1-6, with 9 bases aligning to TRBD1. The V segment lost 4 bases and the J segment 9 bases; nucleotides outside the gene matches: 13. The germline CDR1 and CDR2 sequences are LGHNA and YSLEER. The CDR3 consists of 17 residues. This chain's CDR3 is CASSPDGAGQGTSPLHF. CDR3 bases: TGCGCCAGCAGCCCAGACGGGGCAGGACAGGGGACTTCACCCCTCCACTTT.

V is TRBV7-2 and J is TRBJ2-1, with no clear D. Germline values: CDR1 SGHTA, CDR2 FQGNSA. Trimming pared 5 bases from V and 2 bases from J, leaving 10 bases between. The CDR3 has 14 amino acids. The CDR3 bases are TGTGCCAGCAGCCCCCCAAGCACCTACAATGAGCAGTTCTTC. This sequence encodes CASSPPSTYNEQFF.

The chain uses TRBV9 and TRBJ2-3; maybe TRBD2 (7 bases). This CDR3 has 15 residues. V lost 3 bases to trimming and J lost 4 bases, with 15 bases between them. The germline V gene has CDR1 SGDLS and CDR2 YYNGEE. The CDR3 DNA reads TGTGCCAGCAGCGCTGGGGGGGGGCCCCCAGATACGCAGTATTTT. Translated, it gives CASSAGGGPPDTQYF.

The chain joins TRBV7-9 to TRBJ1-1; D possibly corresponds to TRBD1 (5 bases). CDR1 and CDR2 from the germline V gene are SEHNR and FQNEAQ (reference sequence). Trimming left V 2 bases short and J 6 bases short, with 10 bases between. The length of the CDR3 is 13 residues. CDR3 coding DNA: TGTGCCAGCAGCTTAAAGGACACATCTGAAGCTTTCTTT. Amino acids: CASSLKDTSEAFF.

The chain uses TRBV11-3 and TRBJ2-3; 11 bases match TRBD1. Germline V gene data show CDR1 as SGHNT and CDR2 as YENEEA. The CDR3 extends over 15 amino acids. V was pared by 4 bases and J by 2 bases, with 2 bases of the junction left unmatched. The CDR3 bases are TGTGCCAGCAGCTCGGGACAGGGGGTCACAGATACGCAGTATTTT. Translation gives CASSSGQGVTDTQYF.

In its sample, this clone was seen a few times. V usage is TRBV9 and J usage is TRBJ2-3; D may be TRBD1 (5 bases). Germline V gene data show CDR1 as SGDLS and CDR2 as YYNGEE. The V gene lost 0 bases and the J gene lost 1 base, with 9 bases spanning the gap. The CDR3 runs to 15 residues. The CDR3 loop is CASSVGTQGTDTQYF. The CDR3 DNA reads TGTGCCAGCAGCGTAGGGACACAGGGCACAGATACGCAGTATTTT.